This T cell receptor (beta chain) was captured in a study of chemoradiotherapy in HPV16-positive cancers. Study observations and caveats: For HPV16-positive patients, expanding HPV-responsive T cells associated with longer recurrence-free survival. Candidate HPV-specific clones and E7-related TCR motifs grew in tumor during treatment.

As regards this clone: Its antigen is as yet unknown.

Method: immunoSEQ multiplex PCR; TCRdb's copy keeps in-frame clones and lacks some. The sample shows about 30,000 clones, approximately 80% of them seen only once. This CDR3 spans 15 amino acids. The V and J ends lost 6 bases and 1 base respectively, with 14 bases between them. Germline assignment: CDR1 KGHSH and CDR2 LQKENI. The sample in question was blood, obtained from a patient who underwent chemoradiotherapy. The sequence was obtained from a human donor with HPV-associated anogenital cancer. V is TRBV18 and J is TRBJ2-3; no firm D call. CDR3 loop: CASSATTRGTDTQYF. The CDR3 bases are TGTGCCAGCTCCGCAACGACCCGGGGCACAGATACGCAGTATTTT.